These 25 T cell receptor beta chains originate from one sample sequenced in a study of cytomegalovirus exposure and HLA in healthy donors. Both 60 Vbeta primers and 13 Jbeta primers went into the PCR. The protocol was immunoSEQ multiplex PCR, while the TCRdb copy is restricted to in-frame clones and leaves out a portion. This sample has roughly 180,000 clones; roughly 75% occur once, and the top ten carry about 7.6%. What was sequenced was PBMCs. The receptors were sampled from a woman between 40 and 50 years old in good health and CMV-seropositive.

This chain links TRBV28 with TRBJ2-7; D gene ambiguous. This CDR3 has 14 residues. Trimming removed 7 bases at V and 1 base at J, with 14 bases between. From germline, CDR1 is MDHEN and CDR2 SYDVKM. The CDR3 bases are TGTGCCAGCACCCCCGAGTTAGTTTCCTACGAGCAGTACTTC. This encodes CASTPELVSYEQYF. Drawing the rest from reference TRBV28 and TRBJ2-7, the complete variable domain is DVKVTQSSRYLVKRTGEKVFLECVQDMDHENMFWYRQDPGLGLRLIYFSYDVKMKEKGDIPEGYSVSREKKERFSLILESASTNQTSMYLCASTPELVSYEQYFGPGTRLTVT.

The rearrangement joins TRBV25-1 to TRBJ2-7; 12 nucleotides match TRBD2. Trimming cost V 1 base and J 9 bases; bases outside gene matches: 10. The CDR3 is 16 amino acids. Germline V gene sequence: CDR1 MGHDK, CDR2 SYGVNS. CDR3 region: CASSEWGPSGRAVQYF. In nucleotides, the CDR3 is TGTGCCAGCAGTGAATGGGGGCCTAGCGGGAGGGCCGTGCAGTACTTC.

The V gene is TRBV7-2, the J gene TRBJ1-3; tentative D call: TRBD1 (5 bases). The V gene lost 6 bases and the J gene lost 0 bases, with 12 bases spanning the gap. The CDR3 is 15 amino acids. Germline values: CDR1 SGHTA, CDR2 FQGNSA. The CDR3 sequence is CASRVRGSSGNTIYF. The CDR3 bases are TGTGCCAGCAGAGTTAGGGGCAGCTCTGGAAACACCATATATTTT. Full variable domain (rest looked up from reference TRBV7-2 and TRBJ1-3): GAGVSQSPSNKVTEKGKDVELRCDPISGHTALYWYRQSLGQGLEFLIYFQGNSAPDKSGLPSDRFSAERTGGSVSTLTIQRTQQEDSAVYLCASRVRGSSGNTIYFGEGSWLTVV.

The chain employs TRBV29-1 and TRBJ2-5; 8 bases match TRBD1. The better agreement between TRBJ2-7 and the DNA end casts doubt on the J call. Germline values: CDR1 SQVTM, CDR2 ANQGSEA. CDR3 length: 15 amino acids. As DNA, the CDR3 is TGCAGCGTTGAAAGAGATGGGACAGGTACCTACGAGCAGTACTTC. This sequence encodes CSVERDGTGTYEQYF.

As DNA, the CDR3 is TGTGCCAGCAGCCAAGCCGGGGAGTTATTTCGCTATGGCTACACCTTC. Protein product: CASSQAGELFRYGYTF. The chain is built from TRBV4-2 and TRBJ1-2; D ambiguous. V lost 1 base and J lost 4, with 16 bases in between. Germline CDR1 reads LGHNA; CDR2 reads YNFKEQ. The CDR3 runs to 16 residues.

This clone was seen more than once but under ten times. The sample has other DNA sequences that encode this CDR3 too. The V and J genes are TRBV10-3 and TRBJ2-7, with 7 bases matching TRBD1. The germline gives CDR1 ENHRY, CDR2 SYGVKD. Germline trimming cut 2 bases from V and 5 bases from J; bases unmatched to any gene: 0. The CDR3 is made up of 12 amino acids. The CDR3 nucleotides are TGTGCCATCAGTGAGGACAGGGACGAGCAGTACTTC. It codes for CAISEDRDEQYF.

J is TRBJ2-7 and V is TRBV5-8, with D possibly being TRBD2 (5 bases). This CDR3 contains 15 residues. Germline values: CDR1 SGHTS, CDR2 YDEGEE. V gave up 0 bases and J gave up 2 bases, with 12 bases separating them. Written as DNA, the CDR3 is TGTGCCAGCAGCTTGGCCCCCGGGGTGGCCTACGAGCAGTACTTC. It translates to CASSLAPGVAYEQYF.

This clone has more than one count but fewer than ten. V usage is TRBV15 and J usage is TRBJ2-1, with 9 positions matching TRBD2. Germline CDR1 and CDR2: LNHNV and YYDKDF (reference sequence). CDR3 length: 15 residues. Trimming at V came to 0 bases and at J to 10 bases, leaving 7 bases not matched to a gene. CDR3 sequence reads: CATSREREGLGEQFF. In nucleotides, the CDR3 is TGTGCCACCAGCAGAGAGCGGGAGGGCCTAGGAGAGCAGTTCTTC.

The genes are TRBV7-8 and TRBJ2-7; 8 nucleotides agree with TRBD1. After removal of 0 bases from V and 1 base from J, the junction contained 8 bases not matched to a gene. The CDR3 consists of 17 residues. CDR1 is SGHVS and CDR2 is FQNEAQ in the germline V gene. CDR3 amino acids: CASSLAGARGLSYEQYF. CDR3 DNA sequence: TGTGCCAGCAGCTTAGCTGGCGCCAGGGGGCTATCCTACGAGCAGTACTTC.

The chain links TRBV5-4 to TRBJ2-5; the match to TRBD2 covers 7 bases. CDR1 is SGHNT and CDR2 is YYREEE in the germline V gene (reference sequence). The V and J ends lost 4 bases and 2 bases, in that order; junction bases with no gene match: 14. The CDR3 extends over 17 amino acids. This chain's CDR3 is CASSPNLGLAAQETQYF. The CDR3 DNA reads as TGTGCCAGCAGCCCCAACCTTGGGCTAGCGGCACAAGAGACCCAGTACTTC.

V and J are TRBV2 and TRBJ1-1; TRBD1 is a possible D gene (6 bases). The CDR3 sequence is 14 residues long. Trimming stripped 4 bases from V and 5 bases from J, with 14 bases between. From germline, CDR1 is SNHLY and CDR2 FYNNEI. The CDR3 coding sequence is TGTGCCAGCAGTGTTTGGGGGCGTAGAACTGAAGCTTTCTTT. Protein: CASSVWGRRTEAFF.

This sequence joins TRBV21-1 and TRBJ2-7; TRBD2, as called in the table, went unchecked against the DNA. TRBV21-1 is a listed pseudogene. This CDR3 has 21 residues. For the CDR3, the DNA is TGTGCCAGCAGCAAAGGGGCCCCTAGCGGGAGGGCCGCGAGGGGCTCCTACGAGCAGTACTTC. It is translated as CASSKGAPSGRAARGSYEQYF.

V usage is TRBV18 and J usage is TRBJ1-1; 7 bases agree with TRBD1. V shed 8 bases and J 0 bases; nucleotides not matched to a gene: 12. Germline loops: CDR1 KGHSH, CDR2 LQKENI. This CDR3 is built from 16 residues. CDR3 region: CASAQGPPFLNTEAFF. Written as DNA, the CDR3 is TGTGCCAGCGCACAGGGGCCGCCCTTTTTGAACACTGAAGCTTTCTTT.

This clone was seen a few times. The genes are TRBV20-1 and TRBJ1-1; TRBD1 is a possible D gene (5 bases). The germline V gene encodes CDR1 DFQATT and CDR2 SNEGSKA (reference sequence). The V gene lost 5 bases and the J gene lost 8 bases, with 12 bases spanning the gap. The CDR3 is 11 amino acids. The CDR3 DNA follows: TGCAGTGCTCGCACGGGGGGGGAAGCTTTCTTT. It encodes CSARTGGEAFF.

The CDR3 protein is CASSLDQGIAGRDTQYF. In DNA form, the CDR3 reads TGTGCCAGCAGCTTAGACCAGGGGATAGCGGGCAGAGATACGCAGTATTTT. The rearrangement links TRBV11-2 to TRBJ2-3, with D possibly being TRBD2 (7 bases). The CDR3 is 17 amino acids. Germline V CDR1 and CDR2: SGHAT, FQNNGV. V was clipped by 0 bases and J by 5 bases, with 18 bases between them.

The chain links TRBV5-4 to TRBJ2-1; TRBD2 agrees at 8 bases. V shed 2 bases and J 2 bases; nucleotides not matched to a gene: 3. This CDR3 has 15 residues. CDR1 is SGHNT and CDR2 is YYREEE in the germline V gene (reference sequence). The CDR3 nucleotides read TGTGCCAGCAGCTTTGGCGGGGGGACCTACAATGAGCAGTTCTTC. It encodes CASSFGGGTYNEQFF.

V gene TRBV6-6 combines with J gene TRBJ2-6, with TRBD1 matching 7 bases. The V segment lost 10 bases and the J segment 2 bases; nucleotides outside the gene matches: 11. The CDR3 has 16 residues. Germline-derived CDR1 and CDR2 are MNHNY and SVGAGI (reference sequence). CDR3 sequence: CATERQGLTGANVLTF. CDR3 sequence (DNA): TGTGCCACCGAGAGACAGGGCCTGACTGGGGCCAACGTCCTGACTTTC.

About this clone itself: The junction departs from the called germline gene at one end, perhaps through a read error. The chain uses TRBV7-7 and TRBJ2-1; 12 bases are a match to TRBD2. CDR1 and CDR2 (germline): SSHAT, FNYEAQ (reference sequence). The CDR3 sequence is 15 residues long. CDR3 loop: CASSLRLAGDGEQFF. The CDR3 region has the DNA TGTGCTAGCAGCCTAAGACTAGCGGGAGACGGTGAGCAGTTCTTC.

The CDR3 region is CASSGSVYNEQFF. The CDR3 DNA reads as TGTGCCAGCAGTGGGTCAGTTTACAATGAGCAGTTCTTC. The chain links TRBV2 to TRBJ2-1; D is unclear. This CDR3 region has 13 residues. V gave up 4 bases and J gave up 4 bases, with 8 bases separating them. Germline loops: CDR1 SNHLY, CDR2 FYNNEI. Supplemented by reference TRBV2 and TRBJ2-1, the full variable domain reads EPEVTQTPSHQVTQMGQEVILRCVPISNHLYFYWYRQILGQKVEFLVSFYNNEISEKSEIFDDQFSVERPDGSNFTLKIRSTKLEDSAMYFCASSGSVYNEQFFGPGTRLTVL.

The chain uses TRBV28 and TRBJ2-7, with 7 bases identical to TRBD2. Germline CDR1 is MDHEN and CDR2 is SYDVKM. Unmatched junction bases numbered 6, after V lost 4 bases and J lost 0 bases. The CDR3 totals 15 residues. The DNA for the CDR3 is TGTGCCAGCAGTTCCCCAGCGGGACGCTCCTACGAGCAGTACTTC. Its protein is CASSSPAGRSYEQYF.

This clone was found a few times. V usage is TRBV4-1 and J usage is TRBJ1-2; 8 nucleotides agree with TRBD1. With V trimmed by 0 bases and J by 5 bases, 8 bases remained unmatched. This CDR3 region has 16 residues. CDR1 is MGHRA, CDR2 YSYEKL, per germline. CDR3: CASSQDSYTGGYGYTF. CDR3 nucleotides: TGCGCCAGCAGCCAAGACAGCTATACAGGGGGGTATGGCTACACCTTC.

The chain combines TRBV28 with TRBJ1-1; TRBD1 matches at 9 bases. V lost 3 bases, J lost 4 bases, and 6 bases stayed unmatched. The CDR3 has 15 residues. Germline CDR1 and CDR2: MDHEN and SYDVKM. The DNA for the CDR3 is TGTGCCAGCAGTTTGGACAGGGGCGTGAGCACTGAAGCTTTCTTT. The encoded protein is CASSLDRGVSTEAFF.

The V call is TRBV28, the J call TRBJ2-1; TRBD1 might be the D (5 bases). CDR1 and CDR2 from the germline V gene are MDHEN and SYDVKM. The CDR3 covers 16 residues. V was cut by 5 bases and J by 5 bases, with 19 bases left in between. This CDR3 reads CASSPRGLVTNNEQFF. The CDR3, as DNA: TGTGCCAGCAGTCCTAGGGGATTAGTAACAAACAATGAGCAGTTCTTC.

This sequence joins TRBV20-1 and TRBJ2-7, with 10 positions matching TRBD2. V was pared by 6 bases and J by 4 bases, with 0 bases of the junction left unmatched. Germline values: CDR1 DFQATT, CDR2 SNEGSKA (reference sequence). The CDR3 has 11 amino acids. The CDR3 sequence is CSAAGGYEQYF. The CDR3 region has the DNA TGCAGTGCAGCGGGGGGGTACGAGCAGTACTTC.

The chain couples TRBV28 to TRBJ2-7; TRBD2 might be the D (6 bases). The CDR3 runs to 14 residues. Trimming took 4 bases from V and 2 from J, leaving 12 bases between them. Germline V gives CDR1 MDHEN, CDR2 SYDVKM. This CDR3 is CASSSSDTTYEQYF. The DNA for the CDR3 is TGTGCCAGCAGTTCTAGCGACACAACCTACGAGCAGTACTTC.